This is a list of T cell receptor beta chains from one sample in a study of cytomegalovirus exposure and HLA in healthy donors. Sequencing used immunoSEQ multiplex PCR; TCRdb keeps in-frame clones, though not all of them. Of 100,000 to 150,000 clones listed, over 80% are singletons. The specimen was PBMCs. The receptors come from a boy aged 5-17 years in good health and CMV-seronegative. The CDR3 runs from the conserved cysteine through the conserved F or W. The D gene is left open where the match is weak. Only some rows state a clone size, as once, few, many or a class for expanded clones.

NA	few	TRBV5-5	TRBJ2-1	CASSFVGEGSYNEQFF	TGTGCCAGCAGCTTTGTGGGAGAAGGGTCCTACAATGAGCAGTTCTTC
NA	NA	TRBV7-9	TRBJ2-5	CASSSLPGHLLPQETQYF	TGTGCCAGCAGCTCCCTACCAGGACACCTCCTCCCACAAGAGACCCAGTACTTC
TRBD2	NA	TRBV7-2	TRBJ2-7	CASSSSGQYEQYF	TGTGCCAGCAGTTCTAGCGGGCAGTACGAGCAGTACTTC
TRBD1	NA	TRBV7-9	TRBJ2-3	CASSPSDRVSTDTQYF	TGTGCCAGCAGCCCATCCGACAGGGTTAGCACAGATACGCAGTATTTT
NA	NA	TRBV6-6	TRBJ1-1	CASRTRGQNTEAFF	TGTGCCAGCAGAACCCGGGGACAGAACACTGAAGCTTTCTTT
TRBD1	NA	TRBV6-5	TRBJ2-2	CASSPQGATGELFF	TGTGCCAGCAGTCCACAGGGGGCCACCGGGGAGCTGTTTTTT
TRBD2	NA	TRBV30	TRBJ2-5	CAWGGLAEQETQYF	TGTGCCTGGGGGGGACTAGCGGAGCAAGAGACCCAGTACTTC
NA	NA	TRBV5-1	TRBJ2-2	CASSLDRQDTNTGELFF	TGCGCCAGCAGCTTGGACCGTCAGGACACGAACACCGGGGAGCTGTTTTTT
NA	NA	TRBV29-1	TRBJ1-6	CSVGAGGNSPLHF	TGCAGCGTTGGGGCTGGCGGGAATTCACCCCTCCACTTT
TRBD2	NA	TRBV7-9	TRBJ2-1	CASSSSTSLSYNEQFF	TGTGCCAGCAGCTCATCGACTAGCTTATCCTACAATGAGCAGTTCTTC
TRBD1	NA	TRBV5-6	TRBJ1-2	CASSTKTGANYGYTF	TGTGCCAGCAGCACCAAGACAGGGGCTAACTATGGCTACACCTTC
NA	NA	TRBV6-1	TRBJ2-7	CASVPRPSSSYEQYF	TGTGCCAGCGTGCCGAGACCTAGCTCATCCTACGAGCAGTACTTC
NA	NA	TRBV25-1	TRBJ1-2	CASSELGGNYGYTF	TGTGCCAGCAGTGAACTGGGAGGAAACTATGGCTACACCTTC
TRBD1	NA	TRBV19	TRBJ2-7	CASSIGGTAYEQYF	TGTGCCAGTAGTATAGGGGGGACAGCCTACGAGCAGTACTTC
NA	few	TRBV27	TRBJ2-3	CASSQTRSDRTKQYF	TGTGCCAGCAGTCAAACAAGATCGGACAGAACTAAGCAGTATTTT
NA	NA	TRBV5-5	TRBJ2-6	CASSFDSSGANVLTF	TGTGCCAGCAGCTTTGATAGCTCTGGGGCCAACGTCCTGACTTTC
TRBD2	NA	TRBV4-1	TRBJ2-2	CASSPLAESNTGELFF	TGCGCCAGCAGCCCACTAGCGGAATCCAACACCGGGGAGCTGTTTTTT
NA	NA	TRBV6-6	TRBJ2-7	CASGWTRDEQYF	TGTGCCAGCGGTTGGACTCGTGACGAGCAGTACTTC